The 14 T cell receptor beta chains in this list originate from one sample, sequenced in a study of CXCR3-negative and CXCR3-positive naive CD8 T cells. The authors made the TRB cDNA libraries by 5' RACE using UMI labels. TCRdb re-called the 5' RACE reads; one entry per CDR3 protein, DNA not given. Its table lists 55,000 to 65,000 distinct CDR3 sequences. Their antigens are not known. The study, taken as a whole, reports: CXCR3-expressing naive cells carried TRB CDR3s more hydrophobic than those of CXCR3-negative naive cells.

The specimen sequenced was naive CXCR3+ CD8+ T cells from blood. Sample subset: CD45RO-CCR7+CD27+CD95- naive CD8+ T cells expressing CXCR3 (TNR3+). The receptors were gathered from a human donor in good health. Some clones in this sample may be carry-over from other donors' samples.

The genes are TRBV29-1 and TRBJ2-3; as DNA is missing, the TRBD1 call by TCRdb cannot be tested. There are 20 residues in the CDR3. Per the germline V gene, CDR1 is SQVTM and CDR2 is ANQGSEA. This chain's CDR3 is CSVDGGGGSQDLTYPDTQYF.

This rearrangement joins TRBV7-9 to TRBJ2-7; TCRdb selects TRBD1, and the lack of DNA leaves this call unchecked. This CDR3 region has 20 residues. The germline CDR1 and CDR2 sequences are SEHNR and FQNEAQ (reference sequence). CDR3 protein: CASSLEGTVFNLPSDYEQYF.

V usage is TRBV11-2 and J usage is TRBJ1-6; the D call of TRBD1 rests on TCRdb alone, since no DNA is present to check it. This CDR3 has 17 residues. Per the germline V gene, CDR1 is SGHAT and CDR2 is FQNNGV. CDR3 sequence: CASSPRDVLGLNSPLHF.

CDR3: CASSQGLYGTSNQPQHF. The rearrangement links TRBV4-2 to TRBJ1-5. This CDR3 comprises 17 residues. The germline V gene encodes CDR1 LGHNA and CDR2 YNFKEQ.

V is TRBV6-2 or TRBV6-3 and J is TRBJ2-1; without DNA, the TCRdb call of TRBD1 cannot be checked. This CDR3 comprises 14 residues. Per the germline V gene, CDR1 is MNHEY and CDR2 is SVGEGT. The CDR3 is CASSPRDTYNEQFF.

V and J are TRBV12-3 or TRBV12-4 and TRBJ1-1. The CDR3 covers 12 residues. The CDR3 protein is CASSRPSEEAFF.

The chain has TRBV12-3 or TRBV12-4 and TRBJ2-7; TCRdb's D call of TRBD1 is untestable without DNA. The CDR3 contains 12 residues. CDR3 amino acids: CASSGTAYEQYF.

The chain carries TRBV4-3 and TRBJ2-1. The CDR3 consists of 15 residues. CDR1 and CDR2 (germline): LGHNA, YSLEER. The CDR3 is CASSRDYLSYNEQFF.

The CDR3 sequence: CASSLWARTEQYF. V is TRBV5-6 and J is TRBJ2-7; the D call of TRBD1 rests on TCRdb alone, since no DNA is present to check it. The CDR3 contains 13 residues. The germline gives CDR1 SGHDT, CDR2 YYEEEE.

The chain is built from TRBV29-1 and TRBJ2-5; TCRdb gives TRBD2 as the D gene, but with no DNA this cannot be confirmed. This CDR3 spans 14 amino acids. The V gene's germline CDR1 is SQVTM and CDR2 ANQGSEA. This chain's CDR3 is CSVELAGVPETQYF.

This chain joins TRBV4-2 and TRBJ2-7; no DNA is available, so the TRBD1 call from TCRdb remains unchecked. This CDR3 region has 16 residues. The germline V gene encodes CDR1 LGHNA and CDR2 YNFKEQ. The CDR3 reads CASSQVVGGSSYEQYF.

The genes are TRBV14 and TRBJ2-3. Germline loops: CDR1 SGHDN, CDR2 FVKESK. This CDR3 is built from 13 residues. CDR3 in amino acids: CASSQLRLDTQYF.

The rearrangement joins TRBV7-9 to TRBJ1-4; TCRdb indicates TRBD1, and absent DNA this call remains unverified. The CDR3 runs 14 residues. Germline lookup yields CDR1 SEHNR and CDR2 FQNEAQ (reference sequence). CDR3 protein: CASSLQGSNEKLFF.

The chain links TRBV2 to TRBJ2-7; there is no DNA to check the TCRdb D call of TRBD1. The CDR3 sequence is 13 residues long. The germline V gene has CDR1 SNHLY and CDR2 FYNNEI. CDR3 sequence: CASMGGSSYEQYF. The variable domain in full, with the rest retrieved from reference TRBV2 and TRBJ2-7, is EPEVTQTPSHQVTQMGQEVILRCVPISNHLYFYWYRQILGQKVEFLVSFYNNEISEKSEIFDDQFSVERPDGSNFTLKIRSTKLEDSAMYFCASMGGSSYEQYFGPGTRLTVT.